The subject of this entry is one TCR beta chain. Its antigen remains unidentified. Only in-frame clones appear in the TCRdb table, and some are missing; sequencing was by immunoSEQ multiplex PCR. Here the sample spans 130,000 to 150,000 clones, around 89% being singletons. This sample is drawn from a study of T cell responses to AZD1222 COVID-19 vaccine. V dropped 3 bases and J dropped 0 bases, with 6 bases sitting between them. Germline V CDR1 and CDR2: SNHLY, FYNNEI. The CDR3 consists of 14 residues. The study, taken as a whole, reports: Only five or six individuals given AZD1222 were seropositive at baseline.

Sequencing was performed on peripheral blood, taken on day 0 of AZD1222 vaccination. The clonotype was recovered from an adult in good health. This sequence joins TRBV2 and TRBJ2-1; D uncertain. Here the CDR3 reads CASSDQSSYNEQFF. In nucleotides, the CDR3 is TGTGCCAGCAGTGATCAGAGCTCCTACAATGAGCAGTTCTTC.